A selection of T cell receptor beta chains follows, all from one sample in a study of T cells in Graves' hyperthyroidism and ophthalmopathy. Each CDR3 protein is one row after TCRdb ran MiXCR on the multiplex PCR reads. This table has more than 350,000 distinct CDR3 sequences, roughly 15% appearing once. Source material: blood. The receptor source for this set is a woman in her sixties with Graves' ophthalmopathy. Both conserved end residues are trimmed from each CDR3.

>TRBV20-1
SARSILGVGETQY
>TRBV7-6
ASSQVVPDTQY
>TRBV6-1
ASSESAWGTQY
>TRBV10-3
AISESTPEQF
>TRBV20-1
SARRLAGGSGANVLT
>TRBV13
ASSPIAAGGPLGEQY
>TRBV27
ASRLGGSLNTEAF
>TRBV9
ASSVGWGLGNEQF
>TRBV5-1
ASSSPTGRTYEQY
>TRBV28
ASSQTGQETQY
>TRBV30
AWRPGTSRTDTQY
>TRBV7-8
ASSTAGSGRWEQY
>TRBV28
ASSPFHSYTEAF
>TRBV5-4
ASSPFDRGQETQY
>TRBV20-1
SARGRGYNSPLH
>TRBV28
ASSTGLWEQY
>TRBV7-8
ASSPAGAARRETQY
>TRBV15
ATSRQGRGQPQH
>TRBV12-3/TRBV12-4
ASTYLGGPGELF
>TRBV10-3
AISAPPDGNYEQY
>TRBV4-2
ASSQEPPGRDEKLF
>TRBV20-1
SAQTSGREYNEQF
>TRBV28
ASSLPVGVETQY
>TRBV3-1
ANSQDTEASGNTIY
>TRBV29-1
SGARDAAGNTIY
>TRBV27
ASSTHRGADYGYT
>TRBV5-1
ASRPTTGGFSPLH
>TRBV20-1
SARGLARYEQY
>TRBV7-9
ASSLKRENNEQF
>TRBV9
ASSVGNGYEQY
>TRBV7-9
ASSSGTSGRGTGELF
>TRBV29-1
SASLAGGPEQY